The sequence of this T cell receptor beta chain was determined in a study of shared clonotypes between healthy human individuals. A remark on this clone: Its antigen is currently unknown.

Study findings and constraints: Clonotype sharing among donors was thought likely to change with sequencing depth.

Data came from immunoSEQ multiplex PCR; TCRdb stores just in-frame clones and leaves some out. The sample lists hundreds of thousands of clones, more than 75% seen once, with about 12% in the top ten. This CDR3 spans 13 amino acids. The V end lost 3 bases, the J end lost 2 bases, and 4 bases lay between the germline ends. Germline V gene data show CDR1 as MNHEY and CDR2 as SMNVEV (reference sequence). Material for sequencing was PBMCs. The sequence was collected from a woman in her thirties or forties in good health. Some clones in this sample may be carry-over from other donors' samples. The V gene is TRBV27, the J gene TRBJ1-4; D call uncertain. CDR3 nucleotide sequence: TGTGCCAGCAGTTTTCTGACTAATGAAAAACTGTTTTTT. As protein: CASSFLTNEKLFF.